Listed below are T cell receptor beta chains from one sample, sequenced in a study of T cells expressing NK-cell markers. TCRdb reprocessed the 5' RACE reads and reports one entry per CDR3 protein, with no DNA. Recorded for this sample: almost 450,000 distinct CDR3 sequences. The sample consisted of blood T cells: a sorted CD56 or NKG2C T cell subset, CD4+ or CD8+ T cells, or bulk PBMC T cells (not recorded which). The origin of the receptors is a woman aged 18 to 75 in good health. Both conserved end residues are part of each CDR3.

CDR3aa: CASSQEGGFYNEQFF
v_gene: TRBV4-2
j_gene: TRBJ2-1

CDR3aa: CASSGLGKNIQYF
v_gene: TRBV7-8
j_gene: TRBJ2-4

CDR3aa: CASRTQGWGSAEAFF
v_gene: TRBV6-1
j_gene: TRBJ1-1

CDR3aa: CASSVGQGVDEQYF
v_gene: TRBV9
j_gene: TRBJ2-7

CDR3aa: CASSHTGHSYNEQFF
v_gene: TRBV6-1
j_gene: TRBJ2-1

CDR3aa: CASSLVREGSYEQYF
v_gene: TRBV7-9
j_gene: TRBJ2-7

CDR3aa: CASSVETGGYQETQYF
v_gene: TRBV9
j_gene: TRBJ2-5

CDR3aa: CASSRMGEDTQYF
v_gene: TRBV6-6
j_gene: TRBJ2-3

CDR3aa: CASSRPTTDSSYKQYF
v_gene: TRBV6-1
j_gene: TRBJ2-7

CDR3aa: CASSYPDRAETQYF
v_gene: TRBV6-5
j_gene: TRBJ2-5

CDR3aa: CASSATLRTSGMNEQFF
v_gene: TRBV9
j_gene: TRBJ2-1

CDR3aa: CASSSRQGNTEAFF
v_gene: TRBV5-1
j_gene: TRBJ1-1

CDR3aa: CASSHALGNTIYF
v_gene: TRBV12-3/TRBV12-4
j_gene: TRBJ1-3

CDR3aa: CASRHFIGGHLGRYEQYF
v_gene: TRBV6-2/TRBV6-3
j_gene: TRBJ2-7

CDR3aa: CASSQDRLAGDHF
v_gene: TRBV3-1
j_gene: TRBJ2-3

CDR3aa: CAISAQNYPNYGYTF
v_gene: TRBV10-3
j_gene: TRBJ1-2

CDR3aa: CSAKGGPYNEQFF
v_gene: TRBV20-1
j_gene: TRBJ2-1

CDR3aa: CASSHLASYEQYF
v_gene: TRBV3-1
j_gene: TRBJ2-7

CDR3aa: CSARGWGPGDEQFF
v_gene: TRBV20-1
j_gene: TRBJ2-1

CDR3aa: CASSPLGSDEQYF
v_gene: TRBV18
j_gene: TRBJ2-7

CDR3aa: CAISVTGADTQYF
v_gene: TRBV10-3
j_gene: TRBJ2-3

CDR3aa: CASSYSPGQGPYEQYF
v_gene: TRBV6-5
j_gene: TRBJ2-7

CDR3aa: CASSRRFSYEQYF
v_gene: TRBV7-6
j_gene: TRBJ2-7

CDR3aa: CASSPLRQTKETQYF
v_gene: TRBV14
j_gene: TRBJ2-5

CDR3aa: CASSPSRGPTNTQYF
v_gene: TRBV14
j_gene: TRBJ2-3

CDR3aa: CASSQGLAGSIQYF
v_gene: TRBV4-1
j_gene: TRBJ2-4

CDR3aa: CATSDTGKRGYEQYF
v_gene: TRBV24-1
j_gene: TRBJ2-7

CDR3aa: CASSLGGGGEDIQYF
v_gene: TRBV7-2
j_gene: TRBJ2-4

CDR3aa: CASSLRTSGWYQETQYF
v_gene: TRBV7-2
j_gene: TRBJ2-5

CDR3aa: CASSPGGGGSGANVLTF
v_gene: TRBV6-4
j_gene: TRBJ2-6

CDR3aa: CASSTRQGQGYEQYF
v_gene: TRBV5-6
j_gene: TRBJ2-7

CDR3aa: CASSFGASGASTDTQYF
v_gene: TRBV5-5
j_gene: TRBJ2-3

CDR3aa: CATSQDRTGVVTDTQYF
v_gene: TRBV4-3
j_gene: TRBJ2-3

CDR3aa: CASRGGSNTGELFF
v_gene: TRBV6-2/TRBV6-3
j_gene: TRBJ2-2

CDR3aa: CASSQGGGEAFF
v_gene: TRBV4-2
j_gene: TRBJ1-1

CDR3aa: CASSKGPASQYF
v_gene: TRBV5-6
j_gene: TRBJ2-5

CDR3aa: CAISLLSGDEQFF
v_gene: TRBV10-3
j_gene: TRBJ2-1

CDR3aa: CASSYPSAGKYPYEQYF
v_gene: TRBV6-2/TRBV6-3
j_gene: TRBJ2-7

CDR3aa: CSAPPLAGEETQYF
v_gene: TRBV20-1
j_gene: TRBJ2-5

CDR3aa: CASSKVDQPQHF
v_gene: TRBV21-1
j_gene: TRBJ1-5

CDR3aa: CAISESGGSLDTQYF
v_gene: TRBV10-3
j_gene: TRBJ2-3

CDR3aa: CASGVQGAYTEAFF
v_gene: TRBV6-1
j_gene: TRBJ1-1

CDR3aa: CASNHDRDMPYNEQFF
v_gene: TRBV28
j_gene: TRBJ2-1

CDR3aa: CASSPTTGGHQETQYF
v_gene: TRBV6-2/TRBV6-3
j_gene: TRBJ2-5

CDR3aa: CSARAIEGAGYNEQFF
v_gene: TRBV20-1
j_gene: TRBJ2-1

CDR3aa: CASNEKRGELFF
v_gene: TRBV5-1
j_gene: TRBJ2-2

CDR3aa: CSASRLSGAWTEAFF
v_gene: TRBV20-1
j_gene: TRBJ1-1

CDR3aa: CASSQSKSPLGANVLTF
v_gene: TRBV14
j_gene: TRBJ2-6

CDR3aa: CASSSTRTGGAGPQETQYF
v_gene: TRBV7-8
j_gene: TRBJ2-5

CDR3aa: CASSVRQNSPLHF
v_gene: TRBV7-2
j_gene: TRBJ1-6